The TCR beta chain described here comes from a study of cytomegalovirus exposure and HLA in healthy donors. The PCR contained 60 Vbeta and 13 Jbeta primers. Assay used: immunoSEQ multiplex PCR; TCRdb lists only in-frame clones, some missing. This table holds about 170,000 clones, about 72% found once. J gave up 7 bases and V 6 bases, and 10 bases lay outside the gene matches. Per germline, CDR1 LNHDA and CDR2 SQIVND (reference sequence). This CDR3 is 14 amino acids long. The rearrangement uses TRBV19 and TRBJ2-7, with TRBD2 identical over 9 bases. Sequences were obtained from PBMCs. This receptor was taken from a girl aged 5-17 years in good health and CMV-seronegative. The CDR3, as DNA: TGTGCCAGTAGAGAGCGGGGGGCCGCTGGGGAGCAGTACTTC. Encoded protein: CASRERGAAGEQYF.